This paragraph reports one T cell receptor (beta chain). Antigen specificity is unknown. Germline V lookup: CDR1 LGHNA, CDR2 YSLEER. The CDR3 covers 16 residues. The V segment lost 3 bases and the J segment 2 bases; nucleotides outside the gene matches: 6. It was with 60 Vbeta and 13 Jbeta primers that the PCR ran. Sequencing was performed with immunoSEQ multiplex PCR; in TCRdb, only in-frame clones are kept and a portion is missing. Of under 200,000 clones in the sample, 70% to 80% are singletons; the top ten hold 1.3%. The sample originates from a study of cytomegalovirus exposure and HLA in healthy donors. Broader study findings: Rare TCR sequences predominated, though certain public TCRs were found in many donors.

This receptor was taken from a woman aged 45-65 years in good health and CMV-seronegative. Sequenced: PBMCs. The chain uses TRBV4-3 and TRBJ2-3, with TRBD1 matching over 9 bases. CDR3 sequence reads: CASSQRTGVPTDTQYF. In nucleotides, the CDR3 is TGCGCCAGCAGCCAGAGGACAGGGGTACCCACAGATACGCAGTATTTT.